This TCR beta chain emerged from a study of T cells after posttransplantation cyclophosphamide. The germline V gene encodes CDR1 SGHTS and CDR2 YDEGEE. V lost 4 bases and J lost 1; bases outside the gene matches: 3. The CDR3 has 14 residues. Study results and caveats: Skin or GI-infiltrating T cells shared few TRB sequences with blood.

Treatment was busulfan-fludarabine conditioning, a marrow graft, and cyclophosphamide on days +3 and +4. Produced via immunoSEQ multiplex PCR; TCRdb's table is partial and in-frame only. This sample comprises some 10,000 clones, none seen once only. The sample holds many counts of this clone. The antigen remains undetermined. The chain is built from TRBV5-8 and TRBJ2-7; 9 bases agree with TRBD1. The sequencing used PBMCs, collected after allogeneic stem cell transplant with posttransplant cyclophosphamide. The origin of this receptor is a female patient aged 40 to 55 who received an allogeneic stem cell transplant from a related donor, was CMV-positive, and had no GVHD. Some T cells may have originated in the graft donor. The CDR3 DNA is TGTGCCAGCAGCCCGGACAGGGGATCCTACGAGCAGTACTTC. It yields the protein CASSPDRGSYEQYF.